The rows below give T cell receptor beta chains drawn from one sample of a study of T-cell reconstitution after alpha-beta-depleted transplantation in children. TCRdb independently ran MiXCR on the PCR reads; one entry per CDR3 protein. The profile shows 450,000 to 600,000 distinct CDR3 sequences, over 25% of them singletons. Sequenced material: PBMCs from the stem cell graft donor, taken from the stem cell graft. These receptors came from a human donor who donated a stem cell graft to a child with aplastic anemia. The CDR3 runs from the conserved cysteine through the conserved F or W. The order of the fields is J gene, clone size, V gene, D gene, CDR3 protein, CDR3 DNA. A D gene is named only where the DNA matches it firmly. Size tells how often a clone was seen (once, few, many) or the class of an expanded clone, and some rows leave it out.

j_gene: TRBJ2-3; abundance: few; v_gene: TRBV12-5; d_gene: TRBD2; CDR3aa: CASGLAGGAGVRNTQYF; CDR3nt: TGTGCTAGTGGGCTTGCCGGGGGAGCGGGAGTACGGAATACGCAGTATTTT
j_gene: TRBJ2-3; abundance: few; v_gene: TRBV30; d_gene: NA; CDR3aa: CAWSLTGIGAQYF; CDR3nt: TGTGCCTGGAGCCTGACCGGGATTGGAGCGCAGTATTTT
j_gene: TRBJ2-1; abundance: few; v_gene: TRBV27; d_gene: NA; CDR3aa: CASSLIGRLGYNEQFF; CDR3nt: TGTGCCAGCAGTTTAATCGGGCGCCTCGGTTACAATGAGCAGTTCTTC
j_gene: TRBJ2-2; abundance: few; v_gene: TRBV12-3/TRBV12-4; d_gene: NA; CDR3aa: CASSSERTNTGELFF; CDR3nt: TGTGCCAGCAGTTCGGAACGGACGAACACCGGGGAGCTGTTTTTT
j_gene: TRBJ1-1; abundance: NA; v_gene: TRBV15; d_gene: NA; CDR3aa: CATSRVAGNTEAFF; CDR3nt: TGTGCCACCAGCAGAGTTGCTGGCAACACTGAAGCTTTCTTT
j_gene: TRBJ2-3; abundance: NA; v_gene: TRBV2; d_gene: NA; CDR3aa: CASRPPDWTDTQYF; CDR3nt: TGTGCCAGCAGACCACCGGACTGGACAGATACGCAGTATTTT
j_gene: TRBJ2-4; abundance: few; v_gene: TRBV29-1; d_gene: NA; CDR3aa: CSVEDRGRSDIQYF; CDR3nt: TGCAGCGTTGAAGACCGTGGCAGGTCAGACATTCAGTACTTC
j_gene: TRBJ1-1; abundance: NA; v_gene: TRBV4-1; d_gene: NA; CDR3aa: CASSQALLLPLWAFF; CDR3nt: TGCGCCAGCAGCCAAGCTCTTCTTCTGCCCCTTTGGGCTTTCTTT
j_gene: TRBJ1-2; abundance: few; v_gene: TRBV27; d_gene: NA; CDR3aa: CASSLWGGAGYGYTF; CDR3nt: TGTGCCAGCAGTTTATGGGGGGGCGCGGGCTATGGCTACACCTTC
j_gene: TRBJ2-1; abundance: NA; v_gene: TRBV29-1; d_gene: TRBD2; CDR3aa: CSVEPTARLAGGNEQFF; CDR3nt: TGCAGCGTTGAACCCACAGCGCGGCTAGCGGGAGGGAATGAGCAGTTCTTC
j_gene: TRBJ2-3; abundance: few; v_gene: TRBV5-6; d_gene: NA; CDR3aa: CASSLLATDTQYF; CDR3nt: TGTGCCAGCAGCTTGCTGGCAACAGATACGCAGTATTTT
j_gene: TRBJ2-2; abundance: NA; v_gene: TRBV7-6; d_gene: NA; CDR3aa: CASSLASSTGELFF; CDR3nt: TGTGCCAGCAGCTTAGCCAGTAGTACCGGGGAGCTGTTTTTT
j_gene: TRBJ2-3; abundance: NA; v_gene: TRBV7-2; d_gene: TRBD2; CDR3aa: CASSPYTASGSDTQYF; CDR3nt: TGTGCCAGCAGCCCATATACCGCTAGCGGCTCTGATACGCAGTATTTT
j_gene: TRBJ2-2; abundance: few; v_gene: TRBV30; d_gene: TRBD2; CDR3aa: CARRTSGSGNTGELFF; CDR3nt: TGTGCCAGAAGGACTAGCGGCAGTGGGAACACCGGGGAGCTGTTTTTT
j_gene: TRBJ2-1; abundance: few; v_gene: TRBV5-1; d_gene: TRBD2; CDR3aa: CASTNRLAGVLNEQFF; CDR3nt: TGCGCCAGCACAAACCGACTAGCGGGAGTCCTCAATGAGCAGTTCTTC
j_gene: TRBJ1-1; abundance: NA; v_gene: TRBV19; d_gene: NA; CDR3aa: CASQTGSFTEAFF; CDR3nt: TGTGCCAGTCAGACAGGTAGTTTTACTGAAGCTTTCTTT
j_gene: TRBJ2-3; abundance: NA; v_gene: TRBV15; d_gene: TRBD2; CDR3aa: CATSWTSGSTDTQYF; CDR3nt: TGTGCCACCAGCTGGACTAGCGGAAGCACAGATACGCAGTATTTT
j_gene: TRBJ2-1; abundance: few; v_gene: TRBV7-2; d_gene: NA; CDR3aa: CASSLGRVPRGEQFF; CDR3nt: TGTGCCAGCAGCTTAGGACGGGTCCCGCGGGGTGAGCAGTTCTTC
j_gene: TRBJ2-1; abundance: NA; v_gene: TRBV5-1; d_gene: NA; CDR3aa: CASSGRLSGYNEQFF; CDR3nt: TGCGCCAGCAGCGGGCGGCTGAGCGGTTACAATGAGCAGTTCTTC
j_gene: TRBJ2-7; abundance: NA; v_gene: TRBV5-1; d_gene: NA; CDR3aa: CASSSSKTNRPGDEQYF; CDR3nt: TGCGCCAGCAGCTCGTCGAAAACTAACAGGCCCGGGGACGAGCAGTACTTC
j_gene: TRBJ2-1; abundance: few; v_gene: TRBV4-3; d_gene: NA; CDR3aa: CASSQEGDTGNEQFF; CDR3nt: TGCGCCAGCAGCCAAGAGGGGGATACAGGGAATGAGCAGTTCTTC
j_gene: TRBJ2-7; abundance: NA; v_gene: TRBV11-1; d_gene: NA; CDR3aa: CASSLDREEQYF; CDR3nt: TGTGCCAGCAGCTTAGACAGGGAGGAGCAGTACTTC
j_gene: TRBJ2-2; abundance: few; v_gene: TRBV6-6; d_gene: NA; CDR3aa: CASSYARAGELFF; CDR3nt: TGTGCCAGCAGTTACGCGCGGGCCGGGGAGCTGTTTTTT
j_gene: TRBJ1-1; abundance: NA; v_gene: TRBV7-2; d_gene: TRBD1; CDR3aa: CASSSLRDRPEAFF; CDR3nt: TGTGCCAGCAGTTCCCTCCGGGACAGACCTGAAGCTTTCTTT
j_gene: TRBJ2-7; abundance: NA; v_gene: TRBV7-2; d_gene: TRBD2; CDR3aa: CASSRGLAFTYEQYF; CDR3nt: TGTGCCAGCAGCCGGGGACTAGCGTTCACCTACGAGCAGTACTTC
j_gene: TRBJ2-6; abundance: NA; v_gene: TRBV12-3/TRBV12-4; d_gene: TRBD1; CDR3aa: CASSGKGAHSGANVLTF; CDR3nt: TGTGCCAGCAGTGGAAAGGGGGCGCACTCTGGGGCCAACGTCCTGACTTTC
j_gene: TRBJ2-1; abundance: NA; v_gene: TRBV20-1; d_gene: NA; CDR3aa: CSASPPGRGDYNEQFF; CDR3nt: TGCAGTGCTAGTCCGCCCGGAAGGGGAGACTACAATGAGCAGTTCTTC
j_gene: TRBJ2-2; abundance: once; v_gene: TRBV6-2/TRBV6-3; d_gene: TRBD2; CDR3aa: CASSSRLAGLNTGELFF; CDR3nt: TGTGCCAGCAGTTCCCGACTAGCGGGATTAAACACCGGGGAGCTGTTTTTT
j_gene: TRBJ1-3; abundance: few; v_gene: TRBV11-2; d_gene: NA; CDR3aa: CASSLQGSAGNTIYF; CDR3nt: TGTGCCAGCAGCTTACAAGGGTCTGCTGGAAACACCATATATTTT
j_gene: TRBJ1-1; abundance: NA; v_gene: TRBV20-1; d_gene: NA; CDR3aa: CSAREGGLGRGMNTEAFF; CDR3nt: TGCAGTGCTAGAGAGGGTGGGCTGGGAAGGGGGATGAACACTGAAGCTTTCTTT
j_gene: TRBJ2-1; abundance: few; v_gene: TRBV5-5; d_gene: NA; CDR3aa: CASREGSGSSYNEQFF; CDR3nt: TGTGCCAGCAGGGAGGGTAGCGGTAGCTCCTACAATGAGCAGTTCTTC
j_gene: TRBJ2-7; abundance: NA; v_gene: TRBV29-1; d_gene: NA; CDR3aa: CSVPRNEASSYEQYF; CDR3nt: TGCAGCGTGCCCCGGAACGAGGCTAGCTCCTACGAGCAGTACTTC
j_gene: TRBJ2-3; abundance: NA; v_gene: TRBV15; d_gene: TRBD2; CDR3aa: CATSRDRGAGLLTDTQYF; CDR3nt: TGTGCCACCAGCAGAGATCGTGGAGCGGGGTTACTCACAGATACGCAGTATTTT